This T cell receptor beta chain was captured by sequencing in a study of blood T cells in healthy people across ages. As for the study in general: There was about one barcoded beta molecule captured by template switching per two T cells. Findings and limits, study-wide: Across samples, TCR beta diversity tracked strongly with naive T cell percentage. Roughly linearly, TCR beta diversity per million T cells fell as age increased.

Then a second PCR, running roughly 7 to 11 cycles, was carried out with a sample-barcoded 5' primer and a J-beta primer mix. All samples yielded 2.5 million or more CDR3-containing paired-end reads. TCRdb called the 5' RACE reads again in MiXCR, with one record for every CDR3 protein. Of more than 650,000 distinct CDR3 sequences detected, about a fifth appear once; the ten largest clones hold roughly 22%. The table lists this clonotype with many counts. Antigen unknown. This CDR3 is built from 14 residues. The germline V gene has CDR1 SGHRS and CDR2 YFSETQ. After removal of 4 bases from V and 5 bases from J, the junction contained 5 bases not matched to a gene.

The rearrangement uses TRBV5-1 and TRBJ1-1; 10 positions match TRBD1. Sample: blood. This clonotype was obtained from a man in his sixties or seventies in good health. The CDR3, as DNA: TGCGCCAGCAGCCCCGGGACAGGGGAAACTGAAGCTTTCTTT. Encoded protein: CASSPGTGETEAFF.